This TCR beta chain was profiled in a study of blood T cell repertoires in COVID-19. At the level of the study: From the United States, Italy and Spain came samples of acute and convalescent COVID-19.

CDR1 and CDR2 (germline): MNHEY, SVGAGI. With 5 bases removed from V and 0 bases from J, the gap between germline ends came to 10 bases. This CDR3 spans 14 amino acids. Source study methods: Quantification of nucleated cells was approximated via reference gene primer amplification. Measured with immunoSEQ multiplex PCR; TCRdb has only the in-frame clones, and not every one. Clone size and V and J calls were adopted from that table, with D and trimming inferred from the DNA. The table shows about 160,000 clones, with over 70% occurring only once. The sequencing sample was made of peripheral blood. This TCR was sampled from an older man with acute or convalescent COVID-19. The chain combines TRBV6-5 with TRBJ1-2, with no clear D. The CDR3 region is CASSLHQANYGYTF. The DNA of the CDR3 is TGTGCCAGCAGTCTACATCAGGCTAACTATGGCTACACCTTC.